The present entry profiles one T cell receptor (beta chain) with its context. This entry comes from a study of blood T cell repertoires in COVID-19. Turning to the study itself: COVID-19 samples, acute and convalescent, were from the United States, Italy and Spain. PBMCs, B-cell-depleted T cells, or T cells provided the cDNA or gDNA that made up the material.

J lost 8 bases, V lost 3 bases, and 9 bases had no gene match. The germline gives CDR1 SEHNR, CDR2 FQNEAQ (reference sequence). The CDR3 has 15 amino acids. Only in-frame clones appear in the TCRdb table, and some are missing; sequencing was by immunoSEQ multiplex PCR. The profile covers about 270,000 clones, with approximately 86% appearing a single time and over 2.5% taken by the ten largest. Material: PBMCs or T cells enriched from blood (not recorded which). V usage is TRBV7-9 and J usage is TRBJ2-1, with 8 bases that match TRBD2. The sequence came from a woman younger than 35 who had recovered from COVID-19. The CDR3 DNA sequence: TGTGCCAGCAGCTTTAGACTAGCGCGCAGCCATGAGCAGTTCTTC. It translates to CASSFRLARSHEQFF. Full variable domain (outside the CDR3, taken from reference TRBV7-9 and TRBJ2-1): DTGVSQNPRHKITKRGQNVTFRCDPISEHNRLYWYRQTLGQGPEFLTYFQNEAQLEKSRLLSDRFSAERPKGSFSTLEIQRTEQGDSAMYLCASSFRLARSHEQFFGPGTRLTVL.